This T cell receptor beta chain comes out of a study of control samples from healthy donors and cancer patients. Trimming removed 2 bases at V and 0 bases at J, with 8 bases between. Germline CDR1 and CDR2: SGHTS and YDEGEE. This CDR3 has 15 residues. Clones were read by immunoSEQ multiplex PCR, and TCRdb kept only the in-frame ones, dropping some. This table has fewer than 250,000 clones, over 80% appearing once. The sequencing input was blood. V usage is TRBV5-8 and J usage is TRBJ1-4; D is unresolved. The receptor was derived from a man aged 25-45 years in good health. The CDR3 DNA is TGTGCCAGCAGCTTCCGAGAGGCAACTAATGAAAAACTGTTTTTT. Protein sequence: CASSFREATNEKLFF.